These T cell receptor beta chains were read from a single sample in a study of identical twins. TCRdb recomputed calls from the 5' RACE reads with MiXCR, one row per CDR3 protein. The sample yields about 200,000 distinct CDR3 sequences, over 9.5% seen once. Sequenced: memory T cells sorted from blood. The origin of the receptors is a man aged 50 or older in good health. The CDR3 runs from the conserved cysteine through the conserved F or W. Fields, in order: clone size, D gene, J gene, V gene, CDR3 DNA, CDR3 protein. The D gene is left open where the match is weak. Some rows mark clone size as missing; the rest say once, few, many or name a class of expanded clone.

>-|-|TRBJ2-1|TRBV27
TGTGCCAGCAGTTTATACCCGGGTGCGGCTGGTGAGCAGTTCTTC
CASSLYPGAAGEQFF
>medium-sized|TRBD1|TRBJ2-2|TRBV20-1
TGCAGTGCTAAATATCCTTCAGGACAGGGGGCGGGCACCGGGGAGCTGTTTTTT
CSAKYPSGQGAGTGELFF
>-|-|TRBJ2-7|TRBV7-2
TGTGCCAGCAGCATGAGCGGCTGGCCCTACGAGCAGTACTTC
CASSMSGWPYEQYF
>-|-|TRBJ2-5|TRBV7-2
TGTGCCAGCAGCTTAGCGTTCGGGGAGACCCAGTACTTC
CASSLAFGETQYF
>few|-|TRBJ2-6|TRBV6-2/TRBV6-3
TGTGCCAGCAGGGATACAACAGGGAGCTCTGGGGCCAACGTCCTGACTTTC
CASRDTTGSSGANVLTF
>many|-|TRBJ1-5|TRBV13
TGTGCCAGCAGCTTAAATGGCAGGGGCTATAGCAATCAGCCCCAGCATTTT
CASSLNGRGYSNQPQHF
>few|-|TRBJ1-4|TRBV30
TGTGCCTGGAGGCGGGGATCAGGGATTGAAAAACTGTTTTTT
CAWRRGSGIEKLFF
>-|-|TRBJ1-1|TRBV4-2
TGTGCCAGCAGCCAGTTAACCACTGAAGCTTTCTTT
CASSQLTTEAFF
>-|TRBD1|TRBJ1-1|TRBV20-1
TGCAGTGCTAGTTCCCGGGACAGGGGGCGGTATTCTTCCTACACTGAAGCTTTCTTT
CSASSRDRGRYSSYTEAFF
>many|TRBD1|TRBJ2-4|TRBV7-2
TGTGCCAGCAGCTTAATAGGGGGCGCAGGAAACATTCAGTACTTC
CASSLIGGAGNIQYF
>few|-|TRBJ2-1|TRBV6-1
TGTGCCAGCAGGTCACCAGGGAACCATGAGCAGTTCTTC
CASRSPGNHEQFF